The rows below give T cell receptor beta chains drawn from one sample of a study of shared T cell receptors in the human thymus. The method was immunoSEQ multiplex PCR; TCRdb's version includes in-frame clones alone and lacks a portion of them. Here the sample spans hundreds of thousands of clones, roughly 86% being singletons. The same data also contributed to another study, on human thymus T cells.

The sequencing input was thymocytes. These receptors originate from a boy younger than two with a congenital heart defect. Both conserved end residues are part of each CDR3. The D gene is left open where the match is weak. Where a row states a size, it is once, few, many or the class of an expanded clone; other rows omit it.

>NA|TRBV15|TRBJ1-6|TRBD1
TGTGCCACCAGCAGAGTTCGTGGACAGGATGCCTATAATTCACCCCTCCACTTT
CATSRVRGQDAYNSPLHF
>NA|TRBV5-1|TRBJ2-7|TRBD1
TGCGCCAGCAGCTTGGACCGGGACAGGGGTTACGAGCAGTACTTC
CASSLDRDRGYEQYF
>NA|TRBV19|TRBJ2-3|NA
TGTGCCAGTGCGCGGGGGCGGACGTTGGACACAGATACGCAGTATTTT
CASARGRTLDTDTQYF
>NA|TRBV5-1|TRBJ1-2|NA
TGCGCCAGCAGCTTTTACAGGGCTGGCGGCTACACCTTC
CASSFYRAGGYTF
>NA|TRBV18|TRBJ2-7|NA
TGTGCCAGCTCACCACGAATACATGTGTTCTACGAGCAGTACTTC
CASSPRIHVFYEQYF
>NA|TRBV5-6|TRBJ2-1|TRBD2
TGTGCCAGCAGTGGGAGCGGGAGGGTCTATGAGCAGTTCTTC
CASSGSGRVYEQFF
>NA|TRBV11-2|TRBJ2-7|NA
TGTGCCAGCAGCTTTTGGGGCGCCGACTACGAGCAGTACTTC
CASSFWGADYEQYF
>once|TRBV28|TRBJ1-5|TRBD1
TGTGCCAGCAGTCCCCCGGGACAGCAAGAATATAGCAATCAGCCCCAGCATTTT
CASSPPGQQEYSNQPQHF
>NA|TRBV6-5|TRBJ1-5|TRBD1
TGTGCCAGCAGATTACAGGGGAGCAATCAGCCCCAGCATTTT
CASRLQGSNQPQHF
>NA|TRBV7-9|TRBJ1-3|NA
TGTGCCAGCAGCTCGACAGCCTCTGGAAACACCATATATTTT
CASSSTASGNTIYF
>NA|TRBV5-4|TRBJ2-7|TRBD1
TGTGCCAGCAGCTCCCCCGCCGGGACAGGGGTCGTCGAGCAGTACTTC
CASSSPAGTGVVEQYF
>NA|TRBV27|TRBJ2-7|TRBD2
TGTGCCAGCAGTTCAATTAGCGGGGTACCCTACGAGCAGTACTTC
CASSSISGVPYEQYF
>NA|TRBV19|TRBJ1-1|NA
TGTGCCAGTAGTGTCCGCAGGTACGAAGGGAACACTGAAGCTTTCTTT
CASSVRRYEGNTEAFF
>NA|TRBV30|TRBJ2-5|TRBD1
TGTGCCTGGAGACCACCGACAGGGTGCCAAGAGACCCAGTACTTC
CAWRPPTGCQETQYF
>NA|TRBV5-1|TRBJ2-7|NA
TGCGCCAGCAGCTTGAACGGGAAAGCGCCCGGCGGGGAGAGCGAGCAGTACTTC
CASSLNGKAPGGESEQYF
>NA|TRBV14|TRBJ2-1|TRBD2
TGTGCCAGCAGCCAGACCCAACCGGGACTAGCGGTCTCCTACAATGAGCAGTTCTTC
CASSQTQPGLAVSYNEQFF
>NA|TRBV21-1|TRBJ2-5|NA
TGTGCCAGCAGCAATGGACAACAAGAGACCCAGTACTTC
CASSNGQQETQYF
>NA|TRBV6-1|TRBJ1-4|TRBD1
TGTGCCAGCAGTGAAGCAGGGGACCGGGACAGCATAACAACTAATGAAAAACTGTTTTTT
CASSEAGDRDSITTNEKLFF
>NA|TRBV29-1|TRBJ1-1|NA
TGCAGCGTTGTGGACAATCAGAACACTGAAGCTTTCTTT
CSVVDNQNTEAFF
>NA|TRBV19|TRBJ1-4|NA
TGTGCCAGTAGAAGCCAGATCAGGGCCACTAATGAAAAACTGTTTTTT
CASRSQIRATNEKLFF
>NA|TRBV6-5|TRBJ2-3|NA
TGTGCCAGCAGTCCCGACAGGCACACAGATACGCAGTATTTT
CASSPDRHTDTQYF
>NA|TRBV5-4|TRBJ2-5|TRBD2
TGTGCCAGCAGCCTTCGATTCCTAGCGGGAGGTGGGGAGACCCAGTACTTC
CASSLRFLAGGGETQYF
>NA|TRBV6-1|TRBJ1-6|NA
TGTGCCAGCAGCGAAGGGGGGGTGAGCTCCTATAATTCACCCCTCCACTTT
CASSEGGVSSYNSPLHF
>NA|TRBV7-6|TRBJ2-3|NA
TGTGCCAGCAGCCCCCCCCTGCGGGCCCCCACAGATACGCAGTATTTT
CASSPPLRAPTDTQYF
>NA|TRBV9|TRBJ2-2|NA
TGTGCCAGCAGCGAAACAGGGTCCCTGGCCGGGGAGCTGTTTTTT
CASSETGSLAGELFF
>NA|TRBV29-1|TRBJ2-5|NA
TGCAGCGTTGAAAGGGGCGAGACCCAGTACTTC
CSVERGETQYF
>NA|TRBV19|TRBJ2-3|NA
TGTGCCAGTGATAACGGACAGAGGGTAGGCACAGATACGCAGTATTTT
CASDNGQRVGTDTQYF
>NA|TRBV28|TRBJ2-7|NA
TGTGCCAGCAGCGGGGGATCCGAGCAGTACTTC
CASSGGSEQYF
>NA|TRBV14|TRBJ2-5|NA
TGTGCCAGCAGCCAAGCTGAGGCTTCGGGGGAGACCCAGTACTTC
CASSQAEASGETQYF
>NA|TRBV11-2|TRBJ2-7|TRBD2
TGTGCCAGCAGCAGAAGCGGGAGGGTCTCCTACGAGCAGTACTTC
CASSRSGRVSYEQYF
>NA|TRBV4-3|TRBJ2-7|NA
TGCGCCAGCAGCCAAGATTTTGGGCCGCTCTACGAGCAGTACTTC
CASSQDFGPLYEQYF
>NA|TRBV7-9|TRBJ2-1|NA
TGTGCCAGCACCGAGAGGGACTTGAAAGGCAATGAGCAGTTCTTC
CASTERDLKGNEQFF
>NA|TRBV5-4|TRBJ2-5|NA
TGTGCCAGCAGCTTGCGACTAGTGGAGACCCAGTACTTC
CASSLRLVETQYF
>NA|TRBV9|TRBJ2-1|TRBD2
TGTGCCAGCAGTGTAGCGGGAGGGAACTACAATGAGCAGTTCTTC
CASSVAGGNYNEQFF
>NA|TRBV7-8|TRBJ2-7|NA
TGTGCCAGCAGCTTAAATTTCGGGCCCCAGGGGCCAACCTACGAGCAGTACTTC
CASSLNFGPQGPTYEQYF
>NA|TRBV5-5|TRBJ2-1|TRBD2
TGTGCCAGCAGCCCGGCGGCTAGCGGACCCCGGTTCTTC
CASSPAASGPRFF
>NA|TRBV10-3|TRBJ1-2|NA
TGTGCCATCTCCCGGACAAGGCAGGCTTATGGCTACACCTTC
CAISRTRQAYGYTF
>few|TRBV5-1|TRBJ1-1|NA
TGCGCCAGCAGCGTCAGGGCGCACACTGAAGCTTTCTTT
CASSVRAHTEAFF
>NA|TRBV9|TRBJ2-1|NA
TGTGCCAGCAGCCCGATACTACCGGGGGTTACCAATGAGCAGTTCTTC
CASSPILPGVTNEQFF
>NA|TRBV7-6|TRBJ2-2|NA
TGTGCCAGCAGCTTAGCGGCCCGGACGAGAGGGCCTTTTGGAACCGGGGAGCTGTTTTTT
CASSLAARTRGPFGTGELFF
>NA|TRBV27|TRBJ2-7|TRBD2
TGTGCCAGCAGACCGCGGGGAGGGCCGCCCTACGAGCAGTACTTC
CASRPRGGPPYEQYF
>NA|TRBV27|TRBJ2-6|NA
TGTGCCAGCCTGCCTAGGGGTAGCTCTGGGGCCAACGTCCTGACTTTC
CASLPRGSSGANVLTF
>NA|TRBV29-1|TRBJ1-1|NA
TGCAGCGTTGAAGGAGGTATTCAGTCTGAAGGCACTGAAGCTTTCTTT
CSVEGGIQSEGTEAFF
>NA|TRBV28|TRBJ1-2|TRBD1
TGTGCCAGCAGTTCACACCCCTTCTACCGGGACAGGGGCTATGGCTACACCTTC
CASSSHPFYRDRGYGYTF
>NA|TRBV7-4|TRBJ2-5|NA
TGTGCCAGCAGCTCAAAGGGGCCAGGGCGGGAGACCCAGTACTTC
CASSSKGPGRETQYF
>NA|TRBV6-5|TRBJ1-1|NA
TGTGCCAGCCAGACAACACAACCAGGGGACACTGAAGCTTTCTTT
CASQTTQPGDTEAFF
>once|TRBV2|TRBJ2-2|TRBD2
TGTGCCAGCAACGGGCCAGGGAGGGGCACCGGGGAGCTGTTTTTT
CASNGPGRGTGELFF
>NA|TRBV6-1|TRBJ1-6|NA
TGTGCCAGCGTGAGGAGCCCGCTAAATTCACCCCTCCACTTT
CASVRSPLNSPLHF
>NA|TRBV19|TRBJ1-6|TRBD1
TGTGCCAGTACGCTGGACAGGCGTAACTCACCCCTCCACTTT
CASTLDRRNSPLHF
>NA|TRBV5-1|TRBJ2-5|NA
TGCGCCAGCAGGGAGGACAGCAAAGAGACCCAGTACTTC
CASREDSKETQYF
>once|TRBV4-3|TRBJ1-1|NA
TGCGCCAGCAGCCAAGATATCCCAGACAGGAACACTGAAGCTTTCTTT
CASSQDIPDRNTEAFF
>NA|TRBV9|TRBJ2-3|NA
TGTGCCAGCAGTCCTTCCCGGGACTGGGACCCGGGGGGCGATACGCAGTATTTT
CASSPSRDWDPGGDTQYF
>NA|TRBV9|TRBJ2-7|NA
TGTGCCAGCAGCCCTCAAGATGTCAGGGGCCACGAGCAGTACTTC
CASSPQDVRGHEQYF
>few|TRBV10-3|TRBJ2-6|NA
TGTGCCATCAGTGAGTCCAGACAGGGGAGGGTTTCTGGGGCCAACGTCCTGACTTTC
CAISESRQGRVSGANVLTF